This TCR beta chain was sequenced during a study of cytomegalovirus exposure and HLA in healthy donors. The PCR was carried out with 60 Vbeta primers and 13 Jbeta primers. Clones were sequenced by immunoSEQ multiplex PCR, and TCRdb holds only the in-frame ones, with some missing. The sample holds around 190,000 clones, about four fifths seen once. Germline values: CDR1 MNHEY, CDR2 SMNVEV (reference sequence). V lost 0 bases to trimming and J lost 7 bases; unmatched junction nucleotides: 6. The CDR3 covers 15 residues. The source of this sequence is a female donor in good health and CMV-seronegative. The sample was PBMCs. This chain connects TRBV27 to TRBJ2-1; 7 nucleotides line up with TRBD2. This CDR3 reads CASSLSGLAANEQFF. The CDR3 nucleotides are TGTGCCAGCAGTTTATCGGGGCTAGCGGCGAATGAGCAGTTCTTC.